The 9 T cell receptor beta chains given below trace back to one sample, sequenced in a study of T cells in localized non-small cell lung cancer. TCRdb's copy holds only in-frame clones and misses some; the assay was immunoSEQ multiplex PCR. Of tens of thousands of clones listed, roughly 79% are singletons. The specimen comprised PBMCs, sampled before any cancer treatment. The receptors here all came from a man aged 40-75 years with stage II lung adenocarcinoma.

The CDR3 DNA follows: TGCGCCAGCAGCTTGAGAGGGAATAACTATGGCTACACCTTC. Residues: CASSLRGNNYGYTF. This chain joins TRBV5-1 and TRBJ1-2; no reliable D call. This CDR3 spans 14 amino acids. V was clipped by 1 base and J by 1 base, with 8 bases between them. CDR1 and CDR2 (germline): SGHRS, YFSETQ.

The count of this clone is one. V gene TRBV19 combines with J gene TRBJ2-7, with TRBD2 identical over 12 bases. With 5 bases clipped from V and 4 bases from J, the junction kept 6 bases outside the gene matches. Germline lookup yields CDR1 LNHDA and CDR2 SQIVND (reference sequence). The CDR3 is made up of 15 amino acids. The chain's CDR3 is CASSPRLAGAYEQYF. CDR3 DNA sequence: TGTGCCAGTAGTCCGAGACTAGCGGGAGCGTACGAGCAGTACTTC.

V usage is TRBV9 and J usage is TRBJ2-7, with D possibly being TRBD2 (6 bases). The V end lost 6 bases, the J end lost 0 bases, and 22 bases lay between the germline ends. Looked up from germline, CDR1 is SGDLS and CDR2 is YYNGEE. The length of the CDR3 is 17 residues. This chain's CDR3 is CASIEGTPTQSSYEQYF. The CDR3 DNA sequence: TGTGCCAGCATCGAAGGGACTCCCACTCAGAGCTCCTACGAGCAGTACTTC.

The V call is TRBV6-1, the J call TRBJ1-1; D might be TRBD1 (5 bases). The germline V and J ends were trimmed by 6 bases and 5 bases, with 19 bases remaining between them. The germline V gene has CDR1 MNHNS and CDR2 SASEGT. The length of the CDR3 is 15 residues. The CDR3 sequence is CASRPPGTGWTEAFF. In DNA form, the CDR3 reads TGTGCCAGCAGACCCCCGGGGACCGGTTGGACTGAAGCTTTCTTT.

The genes are TRBV4-2 and TRBJ1-5, with D possibly matching TRBD1 (5 bases). The V gene lost 2 bases and the J gene lost 4 bases, with 12 bases spanning the gap. Per the germline V gene, CDR1 is LGHNA and CDR2 is YNFKEQ. This CDR3 region has 15 residues. CDR3 region: CASSQYEGRNQPQHF. The CDR3 DNA reads as TGTGCCAGCAGCCAATATGAGGGACGTAATCAGCCCCAGCATTTT.

The gene calls are TRBV6-1 and TRBJ2-1; TRBD2 matches at 15 bases. Germline lookup yields CDR1 MNHNS and CDR2 SASEGT. The CDR3 has 17 residues. V was pared by 2 bases and J by 8 bases, with 7 bases of the junction left unmatched. The CDR3 bases are TGTGCCAGCAGTGAATCGGGACTAGCGGGAGGAGGAGATGAGCAGTTCTTC. It specifies CASSESGLAGGGDEQFF.

The rearrangement joins TRBV9 to TRBJ2-2; TRBD1 is a possible D gene (5 bases). Trimming cost V 7 bases and J 6 bases, with 13 bases left between them. The CDR3 has 13 residues. CDR1 is SGDLS, CDR2 YYNGEE, per germline. The CDR3 protein is CASAEWGSGELFF. CDR3 bases: TGTGCCAGCGCCGAGTGGGGCTCCGGGGAGCTGTTTTTT.

The chain combines TRBV6-1 with TRBJ1-4; no reliable D call. The CDR3 is made up of 15 amino acids. Per the germline V gene, CDR1 is MNHNS and CDR2 is SASEGT. Trimming removed 1 base at V and 7 bases at J, with 13 bases between. CDR3 sequence reads: CASSEVRGLSEKLFF. The DNA for the CDR3 is TGTGCCAGCAGTGAAGTACGAGGGCTTAGTGAAAAACTGTTTTTT.

The chain uses TRBV19 and TRBJ1-1; TRBD1 matches at 8 bases. V lost 4 bases to trimming and J lost 4 bases; unmatched junction nucleotides: 5. The CDR3 has 14 residues. The germline V gene encodes CDR1 LNHDA and CDR2 SQIVND (reference sequence). The CDR3 sequence is CASSTGQGGTEAFF. The CDR3 DNA follows: TGTGCCAGTAGTACTGGACAGGGAGGCACTGAAGCTTTCTTT.